This TCR beta chain is from a study of vaccination effects on CD4 cells after COVID-19. Points on this clone: Its specificity is unknown.

V lost 7 bases and J lost 2; bases outside the gene matches: 9. CDR1 is SQVTM, CDR2 ANQGSEA, per germline. CDR3 length: 14 residues. The table came from immunoSEQ multiplex PCR; TCRdb's copy has only in-frame clones and leaves some out. The sample contains some 61,000 clones, under 85% of which appear only once. Under the ViraFEST assay, PBMC were stimulated with viral peptide pools so that antigen-specific CD4+ T cells expanded. Sequencing was performed afterwards. Researchers isolated CD4+ T cells once about eleven days of culture had elapsed. Two-dose BNT162b2 or mRNA-1273 vaccination was given to participants. Days 3 and 7 saw half the medium replaced with IL-2 medium.

The clonotype was recovered from a human donor who received a COVID-19 vaccine. This material consisted of CD4+ T cells from PBMCs cultured with HCoV-OC43 spike peptides, taken after COVID-19 vaccination. The subset denotes: HCoV-OC43 spike overlapping peptide pool stimulation. The rearrangement links TRBV29-1 to TRBJ2-5; 8 bases align to TRBD1. CDR3 loop: CSADPGQEQETQYF. CDR3 DNA sequence: TGCAGCGCCGACCCGGGACAGGAGCAAGAGACCCAGTACTTC.